This TCR beta chain was sequenced during a study of blood T cell repertoires in COVID-19. For the study at large: The United States, Italy and Spain were the sources of the acute and convalescent COVID-19 samples. From T cells, B-cell-depleted T cells, or PBMCs came the material, which was cDNA or gDNA.

This clone has just one count. The V gene's germline CDR1 is SGHRS and CDR2 YFSETQ. Trimming took 0 bases from V and 5 from J, leaving 11 bases between them. The CDR3 consists of 15 residues. In the study's own analysis: How many nucleated cells were present was estimated from reference gene primer amplification. Here immunoSEQ multiplex PCR was the method, and the copy in TCRdb shows in-frame clones only, minus some. Clone size and the V and J calls come from that table; the DNA yielded D and trimming. Among around 300,000 clones listed, roughly 90% were seen once. This sequence originates from a woman in her thirties with active or convalescent COVID-19. The chain joins TRBV5-1 to TRBJ2-2, with D perhaps TRBD1 (6 bases). The specimen was peripheral blood. The DNA for the CDR3 is TGCGCCAGCAGCTTGGCGGCAGGGGATACCGGGGAGCTGTTTTTT. Translated, it gives CASSLAAGDTGELFF.